The sequence of this T cell receptor beta chain was determined in a study of blood T cell repertoires in COVID-19. Study details: T cells, B-cell-depleted T cells, or PBMCs supplied cDNA or gDNA.

The CDR3 runs 16 residues. Trimming removed 3 bases at V and 1 base at J, with 12 bases between. CDR1 and CDR2 (germline): KGHSH, LQKENI. This clone was observed a single time. Sequencing was performed with immunoSEQ multiplex PCR; in TCRdb, only in-frame clones are kept and a portion is missing. The data contain roughly 53,000 clones, approximately 88% of them singletons. The rearrangement joins TRBV18 to TRBJ2-2; D is possibly TRBD2 (6 bases). Sequencing was done on a sample of peripheral blood. The TCR comes from a man between 70 and 80 years old with active COVID-19. CDR3 sequence (DNA): TGTGCCAGCTCACCCCCCGGGCGGGGGAACACCGGGGAGCTGTTTTTT. It is translated as CASSPPGRGNTGELFF. Combining the CDR3 with reference TRBV18 and TRBJ2-2 gives the whole variable domain NAGVMQNPRHLVRRRGQEARLRCSPMKGHSHVYWYRQLPEEGLKFMVYLQKENIIDESGMPKERFSAEFPKEGPSILRIQQVVRGDSAAYFCASSPPGRGNTGELFFGEGSRLTVL.